This T cell receptor (beta chain) was identified during a study of blood T cell repertoires in COVID-19. For the study at large: Sources were T cells, B-cell-depleted T cells, or PBMCs; the material itself was cDNA or gDNA.

The CDR3 consists of 14 residues. CDR1 and CDR2 (germline): LGHDT, YNNKEL (reference sequence). Trimming cost V 8 bases and J 0 bases, with 12 bases left between them. In the original workflow: Estimates of nucleated cell counts were drawn from the amplification of reference gene primers. Measured with immunoSEQ multiplex PCR; TCRdb has only the in-frame clones, and not every one. D and trimming were read from the DNA, whereas the V and J calls and clone size are those reported in that table. The sample lists a few hundred thousand clones; about 85% were seen once. The receptor comes from an older woman who had recovered from COVID-19. Sequenced: peripheral blood. This rearrangement joins TRBV3-1 (or the pseudogene TRBV3-2) to TRBJ2-3; maybe TRBD2 (6 bases). The CDR3: CASATGTSTDTQYF. CDR3 nucleotides: TGTGCCAGCGCAACGGGGACTAGCACAGATACGCAGTATTTT.